This note documents a single T cell receptor beta chain sequence. No antigen is known for it. It has no much larger one-base neighbor in the sample; base qualities were not kept. Patients with autoimmune disease history or receiving systemic immunosuppression were excluded from the trial. Peripheral blood for TCR sequencing was collected from all dose cohorts at baseline, on cycle 4 day 1, and on cycle 7 day 1. Samples were obtained from an open-label, multicenter, first-in-human phase I dose-escalation trial of ivuxolimab. Adults with locally advanced or metastatic melanoma, renal cell, hepatocellular, or head and neck squamous cell carcinoma were enrolled in the trial. Before TCR sequencing, CD4+ and CD8+ T cells were separately sorted from peripheral blood. For sequencing of the TCRbeta CDR3 region, genomic DNA was extracted from the sorted cells. TCRbeta CDR3 regions were sequenced using the immunoSEQ Assay. TCRdb re-hosts the immuneACCESS table, in-frame sequences only. Its copies lack some clones; in the studies checked, an unresolved V gene accounts for under half of them, and the cause for the rest is not known. In all, the sample holds around 35,000 clones, and 81% of those were seen once. Over 1.1% of the sample goes to the ten largest clones.

Trimming costs V 8 bases and J 10 bases, and their ends lie 12 bases apart. Based on the germline V gene, the CDR1 and CDR2 sequences are MNHEY and SVGAGI. The CDR3 spans 12 residues, from the cysteine through the phenylalanine. Solely the CDR3 DNA is kept, with 36 bases framed from the first base. This record comes from a study of OX40 agonist ivuxolimab in advanced cancers. Study-wide context: Ivuxolimab, which targeted the costimulatory receptor OX40 (CD134), was an agonistic, fully human IgG2 monoclonal antibody. Intravenous ivuxolimab was administered to patients every 2 weeks at six dose levels: 0.01, 0.1, 0.3, 1.5, 3 and 10 mg/kg. Of the approximately 54 dose-escalation patients, hepatocellular carcinoma was present in roughly 19, melanoma in roughly 15, renal cell carcinoma in 9 and head and neck cancer in 9. The dose-escalation cohort was about 83% male with a mean age of 60 years, ranging from roughly 20 to 80. Prior anti-PD-1, anti-PD-L1 or anti-CTLA-4 therapy was permitted, and approximately 39% of dose-escalation patients had received checkpoint inhibitors. Partial responses occurred in three dose-escalation patients, of whom one had hepatocellular carcinoma and two had cutaneous melanoma. The point of sequencing TCRbeta in the periphery was to test whether ivuxolimab changed TCR sequence diversity and drove clonal T-cell expansion. The paper covers the monotherapy dose-escalation part of the phase I ivuxolimab trial, which included N = 52 patients. The paper as a whole reports these results and caveats: Low levels of normalized T-cell clonal expansion were also seen in some patients who did not respond. Which antigens the clonally expanded peripheral T cells were specific for was not determined. In partial responders in the 0.1-3.0 mg/kg groups, normalized peripheral clonal expansion was found to be among the lowest, especially among CD8+ T cells. Clonal expansion of both CD4+ and CD8+ blood T cells was observed from baseline to week 6 at doses 0.1 to 3.0 mg/kg. After ivuxolimab, CD8+ T cells had more expanded clones than CD4+ T cells on average.

The rearranged chain carries TRBV6-5 and TRBJ1-6, with no confidently assigned D gene. The material was CD4+ or CD8+ T cells sorted from blood, obtained in a trial of the OX40 agonist ivuxolimab. This receptor was identified in an adult with an advanced solid tumor such as melanoma, head and neck, liver or kidney cancer. For the CDR3, the sequence is CASSEGQSPLHF. The sequenced DNA is TGTGCCAGCTCCGAGGGTCAATCACCCCTCCACTTT.